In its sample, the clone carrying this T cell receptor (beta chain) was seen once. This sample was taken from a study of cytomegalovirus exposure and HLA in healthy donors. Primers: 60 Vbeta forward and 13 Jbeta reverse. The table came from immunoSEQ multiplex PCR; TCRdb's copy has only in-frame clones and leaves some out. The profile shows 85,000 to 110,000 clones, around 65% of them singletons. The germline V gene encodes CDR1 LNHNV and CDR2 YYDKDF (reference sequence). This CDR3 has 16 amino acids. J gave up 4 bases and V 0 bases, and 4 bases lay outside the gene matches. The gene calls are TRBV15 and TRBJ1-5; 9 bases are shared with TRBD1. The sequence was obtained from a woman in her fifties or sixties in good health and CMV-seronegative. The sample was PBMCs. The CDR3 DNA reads TGTGCCACCAGCAGAGATCCGGGACAGGGTAATCAGCCCCAGCATTTT. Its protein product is CATSRDPGQGNQPQHF.